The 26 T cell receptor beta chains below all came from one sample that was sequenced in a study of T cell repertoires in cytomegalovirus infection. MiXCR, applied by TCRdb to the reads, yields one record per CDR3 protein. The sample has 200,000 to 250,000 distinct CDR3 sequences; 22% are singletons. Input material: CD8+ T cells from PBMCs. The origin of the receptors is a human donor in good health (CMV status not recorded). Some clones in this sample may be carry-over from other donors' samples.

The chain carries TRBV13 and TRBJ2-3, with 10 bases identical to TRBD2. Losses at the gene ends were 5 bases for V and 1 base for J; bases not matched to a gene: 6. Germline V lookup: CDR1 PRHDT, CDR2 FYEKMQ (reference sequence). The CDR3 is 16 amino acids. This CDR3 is CASSPPGTSGTDTQYF. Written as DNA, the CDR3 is TGTGCCAGCAGCCCCCCCGGGACTAGCGGCACAGATACGCAGTATTTT.

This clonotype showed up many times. CDR3 in amino acids: CSATNPGEIGSPLHF. The CDR3 DNA sequence: TGCAGTGCCACAAATCCAGGGGAGATTGGTTCACCCCTCCACTTT. The V call is TRBV20-1, the J call TRBJ1-6, with D tentatively TRBD1 (6 bases). Trimming removed 6 bases from V and 9 bases from J, with 21 bases in between. Germline loops: CDR1 DFQATT, CDR2 SNEGSKA (reference sequence). The CDR3 is 15 residues long.

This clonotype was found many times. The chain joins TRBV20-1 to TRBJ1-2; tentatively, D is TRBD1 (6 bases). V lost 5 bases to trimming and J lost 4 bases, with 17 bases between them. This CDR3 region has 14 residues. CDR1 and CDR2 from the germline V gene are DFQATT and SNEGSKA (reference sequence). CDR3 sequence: CSARYDWDTYGYTF. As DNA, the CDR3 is TGCAGTGCTCGTTATGACTGGGACACCTATGGCTACACCTTC.

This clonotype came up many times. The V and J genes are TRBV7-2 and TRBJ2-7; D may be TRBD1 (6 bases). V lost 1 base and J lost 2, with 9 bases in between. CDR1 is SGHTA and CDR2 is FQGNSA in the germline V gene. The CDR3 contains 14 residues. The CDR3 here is CASSLGGTPYEQYF. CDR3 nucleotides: TGTGCCAGCAGCTTAGGTGGGACACCCTACGAGCAGTACTTC.

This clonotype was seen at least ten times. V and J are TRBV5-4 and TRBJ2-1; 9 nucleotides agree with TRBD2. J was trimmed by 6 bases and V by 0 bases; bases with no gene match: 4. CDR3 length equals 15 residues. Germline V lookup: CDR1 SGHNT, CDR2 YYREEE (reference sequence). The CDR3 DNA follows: TGTGCCAGCAGCTTGGGCCTAGCGGGGACCAATGAGCAGTTCTTC. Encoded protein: CASSLGLAGTNEQFF. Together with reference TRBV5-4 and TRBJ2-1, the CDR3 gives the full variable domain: ETGVTQSPTHLIKTRGQQVTLRCSSQSGHNTVSWYQQALGQGPQFIFQYYREEENGRGNFPPRFSGLQFPNYSSELNVNALELDDSALYLCASSLGLAGTNEQFFGPGTRLTVL.

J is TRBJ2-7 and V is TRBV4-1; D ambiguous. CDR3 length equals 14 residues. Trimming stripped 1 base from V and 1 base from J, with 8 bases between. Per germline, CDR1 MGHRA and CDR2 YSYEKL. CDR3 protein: CASSQGPRSYEQYF. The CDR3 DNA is TGCGCCAGCAGCCAAGGTCCGAGGTCCTACGAGCAGTACTTC.

The CDR3 DNA follows: TGTGCCAGTAGTTTTAACCTCCCAGATACGCAGTATTTT. It yields the protein CASSFNLPDTQYF. This chain connects TRBV19 to TRBJ2-3; D not resolved. The CDR3 is 13 amino acids. CDR1 and CDR2 (germline): LNHDA, SQIVND (reference sequence). The germline V and J ends were trimmed by 5 bases and 4 bases, with 10 bases remaining between them.

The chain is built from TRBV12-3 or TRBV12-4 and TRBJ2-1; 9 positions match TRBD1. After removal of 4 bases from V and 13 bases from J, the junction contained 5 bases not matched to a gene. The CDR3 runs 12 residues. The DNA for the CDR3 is TGTGCCAGCAGTTCCACAGGGGGCAGACAGTTCTTC. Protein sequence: CASSSTGGRQFF.

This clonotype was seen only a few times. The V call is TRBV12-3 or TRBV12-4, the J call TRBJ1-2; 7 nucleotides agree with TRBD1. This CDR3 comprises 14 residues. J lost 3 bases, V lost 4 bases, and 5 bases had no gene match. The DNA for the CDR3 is TGTGCCAGCAGTTCCCTCGGGACAGACTATGGCTACACCTTC. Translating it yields CASSSLGTDYGYTF.

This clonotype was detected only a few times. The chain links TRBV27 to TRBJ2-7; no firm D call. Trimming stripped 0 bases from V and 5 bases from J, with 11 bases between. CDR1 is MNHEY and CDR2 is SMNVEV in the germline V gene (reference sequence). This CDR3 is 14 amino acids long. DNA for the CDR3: TGTGCCAGCAGTTTATCGGTGAAGTCCCACGAGCAGTACTTC. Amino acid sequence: CASSLSVKSHEQYF.

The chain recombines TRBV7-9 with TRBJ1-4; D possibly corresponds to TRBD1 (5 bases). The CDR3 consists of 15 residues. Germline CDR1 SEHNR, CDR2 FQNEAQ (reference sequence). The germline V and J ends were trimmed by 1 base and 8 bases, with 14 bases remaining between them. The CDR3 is CASSLVQGLGEKLFF. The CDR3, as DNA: TGTGCCAGCAGCTTAGTGCAGGGACTTGGGGAAAAACTGTTTTTT.

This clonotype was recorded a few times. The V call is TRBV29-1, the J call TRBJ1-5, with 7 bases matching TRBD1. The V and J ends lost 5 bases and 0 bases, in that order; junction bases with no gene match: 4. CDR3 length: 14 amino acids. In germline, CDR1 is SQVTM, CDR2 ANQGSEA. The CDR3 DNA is TGCAGCGTTCTCACAGGGGCTAGCAATCAGCCCCAGCATTTT. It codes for CSVLTGASNQPQHF.

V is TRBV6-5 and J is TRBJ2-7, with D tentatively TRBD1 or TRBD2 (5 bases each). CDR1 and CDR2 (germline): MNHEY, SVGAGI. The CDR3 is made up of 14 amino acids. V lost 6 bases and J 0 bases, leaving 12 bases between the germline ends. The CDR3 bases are TGTGCCAGCAGAACCGGGACGGGCTCCTACGAGCAGTACTTC. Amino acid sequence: CASRTGTGSYEQYF.

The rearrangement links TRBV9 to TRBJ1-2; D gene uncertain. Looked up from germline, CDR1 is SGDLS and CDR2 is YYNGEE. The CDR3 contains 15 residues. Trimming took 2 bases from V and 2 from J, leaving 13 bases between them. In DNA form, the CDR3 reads TGTGCCAGCAGCGTGGGTGCCCGATCCAACTATGGCTACACCTTC. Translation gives CASSVGARSNYGYTF. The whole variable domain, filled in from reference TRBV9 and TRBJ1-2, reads DSGVTQTPKHLITATGQRVTLRCSPRSGDLSVYWYQQSLDQGLQFLIQYYNGEERAKGNILERFSAQQFPDLHSELNLSSLELGDSALYFCASSVGARSNYGYTFGSGTRLTVV.

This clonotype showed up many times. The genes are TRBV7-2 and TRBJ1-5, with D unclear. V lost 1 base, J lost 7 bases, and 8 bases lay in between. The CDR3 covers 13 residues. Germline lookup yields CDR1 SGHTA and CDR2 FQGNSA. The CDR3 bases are TGTGCCAGCAGCTTAGGGGTTTGGCAGCCCCAGCATTTT. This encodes CASSLGVWQPQHF.

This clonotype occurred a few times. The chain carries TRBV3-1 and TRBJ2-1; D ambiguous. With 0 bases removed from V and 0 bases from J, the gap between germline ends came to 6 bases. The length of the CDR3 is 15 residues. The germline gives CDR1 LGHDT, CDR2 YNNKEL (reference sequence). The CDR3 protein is CASSQDWSSYNEQFF. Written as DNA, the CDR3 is TGTGCCAGCAGCCAAGATTGGAGCTCCTACAATGAGCAGTTCTTC.

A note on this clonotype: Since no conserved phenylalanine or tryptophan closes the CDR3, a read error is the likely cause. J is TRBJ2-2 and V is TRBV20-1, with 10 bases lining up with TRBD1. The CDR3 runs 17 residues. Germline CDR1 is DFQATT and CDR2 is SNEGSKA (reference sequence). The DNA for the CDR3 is TGCAGTGCTAGAGGTGTCCGGACAGGGGGTCTCACCGGGGAACTGTTTGTT. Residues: CSARGVRTGGLTGELFV.

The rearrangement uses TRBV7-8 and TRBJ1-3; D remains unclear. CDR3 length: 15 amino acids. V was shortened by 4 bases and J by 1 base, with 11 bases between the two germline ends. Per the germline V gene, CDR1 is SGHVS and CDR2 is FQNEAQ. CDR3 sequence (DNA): TGTGCCAGCAGCTCCTGGGAGTTTTCTGGAAACACCATATATTTT. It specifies CASSSWEFSGNTIYF.

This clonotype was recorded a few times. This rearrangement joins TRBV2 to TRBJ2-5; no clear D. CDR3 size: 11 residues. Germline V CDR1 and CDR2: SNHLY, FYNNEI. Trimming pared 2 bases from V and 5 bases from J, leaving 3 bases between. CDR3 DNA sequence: TGTGCCAGCAGTGAACCTGAGACCCAGTACTTC. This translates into CASSEPETQYF.

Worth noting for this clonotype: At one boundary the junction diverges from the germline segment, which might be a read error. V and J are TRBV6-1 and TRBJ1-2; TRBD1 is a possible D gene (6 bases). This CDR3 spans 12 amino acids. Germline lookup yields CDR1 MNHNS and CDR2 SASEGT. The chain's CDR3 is CTSGWTAYGYTF. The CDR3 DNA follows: TGTACCAGCGGGTGGACAGCTTATGGCTACACCTTC.

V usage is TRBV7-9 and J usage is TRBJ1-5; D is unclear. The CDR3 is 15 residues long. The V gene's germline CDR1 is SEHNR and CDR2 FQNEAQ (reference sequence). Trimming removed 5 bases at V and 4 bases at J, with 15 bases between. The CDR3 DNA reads TGTGCCAGCAGCCACCCCGAGGAGCAAAATCAGCCCCAGCATTTT. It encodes CASSHPEEQNQPQHF.

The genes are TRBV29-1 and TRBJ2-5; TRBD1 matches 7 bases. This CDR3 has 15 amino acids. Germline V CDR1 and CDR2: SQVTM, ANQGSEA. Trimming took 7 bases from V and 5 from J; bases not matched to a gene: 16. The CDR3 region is CSAEVDRTLWETQYF. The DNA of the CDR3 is TGCAGCGCTGAGGTGGACAGGACCCTGTGGGAGACCCAGTACTTC.

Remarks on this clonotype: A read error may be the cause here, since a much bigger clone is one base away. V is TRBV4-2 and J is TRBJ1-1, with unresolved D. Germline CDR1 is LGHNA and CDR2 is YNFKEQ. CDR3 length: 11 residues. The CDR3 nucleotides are TGTGCCAGCAACCAATTAAAAGAAGCTTTCTTT. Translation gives CASNQLKEAFF.

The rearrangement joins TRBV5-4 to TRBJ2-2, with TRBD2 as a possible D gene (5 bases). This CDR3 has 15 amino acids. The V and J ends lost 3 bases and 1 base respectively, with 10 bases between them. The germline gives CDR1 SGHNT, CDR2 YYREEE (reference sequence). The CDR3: CASSSWSGNTGELFF. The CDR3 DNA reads TGTGCCAGCAGCTCCTGGAGCGGGAACACCGGGGAGCTGTTTTTT.

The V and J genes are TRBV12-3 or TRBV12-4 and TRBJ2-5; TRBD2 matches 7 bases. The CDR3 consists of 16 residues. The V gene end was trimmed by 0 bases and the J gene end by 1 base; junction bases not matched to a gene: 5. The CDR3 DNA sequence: TGTGCCAGCAGTTTAGCGCCCGCGGGGGTCCAAGAGACCCAGTACTTC. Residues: CASSLAPAGVQETQYF.

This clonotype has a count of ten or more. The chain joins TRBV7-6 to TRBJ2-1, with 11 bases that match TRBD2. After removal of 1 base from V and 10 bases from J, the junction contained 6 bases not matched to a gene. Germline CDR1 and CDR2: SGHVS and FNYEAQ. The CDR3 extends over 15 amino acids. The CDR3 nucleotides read TGTGCCAGCAGCTTAGATAGCGGGGGGGCCCGGGAGCAGTTCTTC. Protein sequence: CASSLDSGGAREQFF.